This T cell receptor beta chain was sequenced for a study of cytomegalovirus exposure and HLA in healthy donors. Study as a whole: Clustering assigned about 76% of the approximately 400 genotyped donors to the Caucasian-associated ancestry cluster. Notes on the study in general: In a later analysis, DRB1 alleles had the most associated TCRs; HLA-C alleles the fewest. The study designated fewer than 200 TCR beta chains cytomegalovirus-associated.

PCR used 60 Vbeta primers and 13 Jbeta primers. Clones were read by immunoSEQ multiplex PCR, and TCRdb kept only the in-frame ones, dropping some. The sample has approximately 190,000 clones. Of note for this clone: Its antigen remains unidentified.

V was shortened by 2 bases and J by 2 bases, with 10 bases between the two germline ends. The CDR3 runs 14 residues. The V gene's germline CDR1 is MNHEY and CDR2 SVGAGI. The sample comprised PBMCs. The sequence came from a boy between 10 and 17 years old in good health and CMV-seronegative. The chain recombines TRBV6-5 with TRBJ2-7; D perhaps matches TRBD1 (6 bases). The CDR3: CASSYVAGAYEQYF. The CDR3, as DNA: TGTGCCAGCAGTTACGTGGCAGGGGCCTACGAGCAGTACTTC.